This passage covers 28 T cell receptor beta chains from one sample sequenced in a study of T-cell memory formation after mild COVID-19 (dated by TCRdb to 2020 to 2023). Library prep was done by 5' RACE. The sequencer listed for this sample is Illumina NovaSeq 6000. The raw public data were reprocessed by TCRdb itself: fastp quality trimming at Q25, MiXCR clonotype calling, in-frame beta chains only. Entries that share a CDR3 protein sequence are merged under the most common genes and DNA. In all, the sample holds a few hundred thousand distinct CDR3 sequences, and under 25% of those were seen once. Of the sample, around a fifth falls within the top ten clones. The sample consisted of PBMCs or a T cell subset sorted from them (not recorded which). Source of these receptors: a man between 18 and 29 years old who had mild COVID-19 (a few samples of this study predate the infection). The sample titles of this study are shuffled in the database, so cell type and time point are left out; the donor was told from shared clones.

This clonotype was seen only a few times. The chain employs TRBV6-5 and TRBJ1-2; tentative D call: TRBD1 (5 bases). The CDR3 has 13 amino acids. Germline CDR1 reads MNHEY; CDR2 reads SVGAGI. The V end lost 6 bases, the J end lost 7 bases, and 15 bases lay between the germline ends. The CDR3 region has the DNA TGTGCCAGCAGACGATCAGGGACTGGTGGCTACACCTTC. It yields the protein CASRRSGTGGYTF.

This clonotype appeared a few times. The chain joins TRBV7-2 to TRBJ2-3, with D unclear. Germline CDR1 SGHTA, CDR2 FQGNSA. The CDR3 contains 13 residues. The V gene lost 1 base and the J gene lost 4 bases, with 6 bases spanning the gap. This chain's CDR3 is CASSLVMSDTQYF. In DNA form, the CDR3 reads TGTGCCAGCAGCTTAGTCATGTCAGATACGCAGTATTTT.

This clonotype occurred a few times. The chain carries TRBV27 and TRBJ1-2, with a tentative D call TRBD1 (6 bases). In germline, CDR1 is MNHEY, CDR2 SMNVEV (reference sequence). Trimming removed 4 bases at V and 10 bases at J, with 16 bases between. The length of the CDR3 is 13 residues. The CDR3 protein is CASSWARGGFYTF. For the CDR3, the DNA is TGTGCCAGCAGTTGGGCCAGGGGAGGCTTCTACACCTTC.

The chain employs TRBV23-1 and TRBJ2-1; TRBD2 agrees at 11 bases. TRBV23-1 is designated an ORF whose function remains uncertain. The CDR3 extends over 17 amino acids. The junction had 3 bases not matched to a gene; V was cut back by 0 bases and J by 2 bases. The CDR3 nucleotides are TGCGCCAGCAGTCAATCTAGCGGGGGGGCCGCCTACAATGAGCAGTTCTTC. It codes for CASSQSSGGAAYNEQFF.

The chain recombines TRBV30 with TRBJ2-7; 11 nucleotides align to TRBD1. From germline, CDR1 is GTSNPN and CDR2 SVGIG (reference sequence). V gave up 1 base and J gave up 4 bases; unmatched junction bases: 6. The CDR3 extends over 15 amino acids. CDR3 residues: CAWSGAGTGGYEQYF. CDR3 coding DNA: TGTGCCTGGAGTGGGGCTGGGACAGGGGGTTACGAGCAGTACTTC.

This clonotype was seen just once. The V and J genes are TRBV7-9 and TRBJ2-3, with 11 bases that match TRBD2. The CDR3 loop spans 16 amino acids. V shed 3 bases, J shed 2 bases, and the junction held 4 bases outside the gene matches. CDR1 and CDR2 (germline): SEHNR, FQNEAQ (reference sequence). CDR3: CASSFIAGGITDTQYF. The CDR3 DNA reads TGTGCCAGCAGCTTCATAGCGGGGGGGATCACAGATACGCAGTATTTT.

The chain combines TRBV27 with TRBJ2-1; possibly TRBD2 for D (6 bases). Looked up from germline, CDR1 is MNHEY and CDR2 is SMNVEV (reference sequence). The CDR3 extends over 13 amino acids. V was cut by 3 bases and J by 7 bases, with 10 bases left in between. The CDR3 region has the DNA TGTGCCAGCAGTTTTGTGGGGGGAAATGAGCAGTTCTTC. Translating gives CASSFVGGNEQFF.

V gene TRBV4-1 combines with J gene TRBJ2-7, with 7 bases that match TRBD1. Per germline, CDR1 MGHRA and CDR2 YSYEKL. J was trimmed by 6 bases and V by 1 base; bases with no gene match: 9. The CDR3 has 15 residues. The CDR3: CASSQAYRGLREQYF. In DNA form, the CDR3 reads TGCGCCAGCAGCCAAGCCTACAGGGGATTACGCGAGCAGTACTTC.

This chain joins TRBV29-1 and TRBJ2-3; D remains unclear. CDR3 length: 13 amino acids. Germline loops: CDR1 SQVTM, CDR2 ANQGSEA. The V gene lost 6 bases and the J gene lost 0 bases, with 10 bases spanning the gap. CDR3 coding DNA: TGCAGCGTCTGGACGGATAGCACAGATACGCAGTATTTT. It is translated as CSVWTDSTDTQYF.

The rearrangement joins TRBV12-3 or TRBV12-4 to TRBJ1-2; TRBD1 matches 10 bases. V lost 8 bases, J lost 6 bases, and 12 bases stayed unmatched. The CDR3 has 15 amino acids. CDR3 amino acids: CASLRWTGGVDGYTF. DNA of the CDR3: TGTGCCAGCCTCCGCTGGACAGGGGGTGTGGATGGCTACACCTTC.

This chain connects TRBV9 to TRBJ1-6, with 7 bases identical to TRBD1. The ends lost 3 bases at V and 8 bases at J; junction bases unmatched: 11. Germline V gives CDR1 SGDLS, CDR2 YYNGEE. This CDR3 is built from 16 residues. As DNA, the CDR3 is TGTGCCAGCAGCGGCGGGGGACAGCCTGTGGATTCACCCCTCCACTTT. Translation: CASSGGGQPVDSPLHF.

This clonotype showed up just a few times. The CDR3 DNA sequence: TGTGCCAGCAGCTTACAACAGGGGGGCACCGGGGAGCTGTTTTTT. It translates to CASSLQQGGTGELFF. The chain has TRBV7-2 and TRBJ2-2, with 8 bases lining up with TRBD1. V lost 2 bases to trimming and J lost 4 bases; unmatched junction nucleotides: 3. This CDR3 spans 15 amino acids. Germline V lookup: CDR1 SGHTA, CDR2 FQGNSA.

The genes are TRBV5-1 and TRBJ2-1, with 10 nucleotides matching TRBD2. Germline CDR1 and CDR2: SGHRS and YFSETQ. There are 14 residues in the CDR3. With 3 bases clipped from V and 7 bases from J, the junction kept 4 bases outside the gene matches. The CDR3 sequence is CASSSPSGGNEQFF. In DNA, the CDR3 is TGCGCCAGCAGCTCCCCTAGCGGGGGTAATGAGCAGTTCTTC.

In its sample, this clonotype was seen a few times. The chain has TRBV4-3 and TRBJ2-7; D is tentatively TRBD1 or TRBD2 (5 bases each). The CDR3 has 15 residues. The V end was cut by 4 bases, the J end by 5 bases, with 18 bases between. Germline V gives CDR1 LGHNA, CDR2 YSLEER. The CDR3 here is CASSPEGRGFDEQYF. The CDR3 coding sequence is TGCGCCAGCAGCCCCGAGGGACGGGGATTCGACGAGCAGTACTTC.

The chain is built from TRBV5-5 and TRBJ2-7; D unclear. V dropped 4 bases and J dropped 5 bases, with 13 bases sitting between them. The CDR3 spans 13 residues. Germline V gene data show CDR1 as SGHKS and CDR2 as YYEKEE (reference sequence). The DNA of the CDR3 is TGTGCCAGCAGCACCCCGGTGAAGCACGAGCAGTACTTC. Its protein product is CASSTPVKHEQYF. Looking up the rest from reference TRBV5-5 and TRBJ2-7 gives the full variable domain: DAGVTQSPTHLIKTRGQQVTLRCSPISGHKSVSWYQQVLGQGPQFIFQYYEKEERGRGNFPDRFSARQFPNYSSELNVNALLLGDSALYLCASSTPVKHEQYFGPGTRLTVT.

J is TRBJ1-1 and V is TRBV9; 8 bases are shared with TRBD1. This CDR3 region has 15 residues. From germline, CDR1 is SGDLS and CDR2 YYNGEE. Trimming took 3 bases from V and 8 from J; bases not matched to a gene: 12. The CDR3 DNA is TGTGCCAGCAGCGCTCAGGGGGCTGGAGTCTCCGAAGCTTTCTTT. This translates into CASSAQGAGVSEAFF.

CDR3 residues: CASSLALGPEETQYF. CDR3 DNA sequence: TGCGCCAGCAGCTTGGCGCTGGGACCTGAAGAGACCCAGTACTTC. The chain uses TRBV5-1 and TRBJ2-5, with D perhaps given as TRBD1 or TRBD2 (5 bases each). CDR3 length: 15 residues. The germline gives CDR1 SGHRS, CDR2 YFSETQ. Trimming removed 0 bases at V and 3 bases at J, with 12 bases between.

This clonotype occurred a few times. The rearrangement uses TRBV12-3 or TRBV12-4 and TRBJ1-5; D not resolved. Trimming took off 4 bases at V and 5 bases at J, with 12 bases between the two ends. The CDR3 totals 14 residues. CDR3 region: CASSSWSEDQPQHF. CDR3 in DNA: TGTGCCAGCAGTTCTTGGTCGGAGGATCAGCCCCAGCATTTT.

In its sample, this clonotype was seen a few times. Written as DNA, the CDR3 is TGTGCCAGCAGTTACGGCAGGGGGCTGAACACTGAAGCTTTCTTT. Translating it yields CASSYGRGLNTEAFF. J is TRBJ1-1 and V is TRBV6-5, with 8 bases matching TRBD1. CDR3 length: 15 residues. Germline V gene lookup returns CDR1 MNHEY and CDR2 SVGAGI. With V trimmed by 2 bases and J by 0 bases, 2 bases remained unmatched.

The V and J genes are TRBV11-2 and TRBJ2-4, with D perhaps matching TRBD1 (5 bases). The V end was cut by 3 bases, the J end by 5 bases, with 8 bases between. The CDR3 is made up of 13 amino acids. Germline V gene sequence: CDR1 SGHAT, CDR2 FQNNGV. CDR3 nucleotides: TGTGCCAGCAGCTTGGACATACAAAACATTCAGTACTTC. Protein: CASSLDIQNIQYF.

This clonotype was picked up a small number of times. CDR3: CASSFSRISTLHF. Written as DNA, the CDR3 is TGTGCCAGCAGCTTCAGCAGGATCTCAACCCTCCACTTT. The V and J genes are TRBV7-9 and TRBJ1-6; D not resolved. V gave up 3 bases and J gave up 14 bases, with 14 bases separating them. The CDR3 contains 13 residues. Germline values: CDR1 SEHNR, CDR2 FQNEAQ (reference sequence). Complete variable domain (other parts from reference TRBV7-9 and TRBJ1-6): DTGVSQNPRHKITKRGQNVTFRCDPISEHNRLYWYRQTLGQGPEFLTYFQNEAQLEKSRLLSDRFSAERPKGSFSTLEIQRTEQGDSAMYLCASSFSRISTLHFGNGTRLTVT.

The J gene is TRBJ2-3, the V gene TRBV5-1; possible D gene TRBD1, 6 bases. This CDR3 region has 12 residues. Looked up from germline, CDR1 is SGHRS and CDR2 is YFSETQ. The V and J ends lost 4 bases and 9 bases respectively, with 12 bases between them. Written as DNA, the CDR3 is TGCGCCAGCAGCCCGACGGACAGAACGCAGTATTTT. This codes for CASSPTDRTQYF.

This rearrangement joins TRBV2 to TRBJ2-2, with D maybe TRBD2 (6 bases). Trimming cost V 10 bases and J 1 base, with 16 bases left between them. Germline V gene lookup returns CDR1 SNHLY and CDR2 FYNNEI. The CDR3 is 15 amino acids. DNA for the CDR3: TGTGCCACCAAACCCCAGGGAGGGAACACCGGGGAGCTGTTTTTT. Amino acid sequence: CATKPQGGNTGELFF. Filled out from reference TRBV2 and TRBJ2-2, the complete variable domain reads EPEVTQTPSHQVTQMGQEVILRCVPISNHLYFYWYRQILGQKVEFLVSFYNNEISEKSEIFDDQFSVERPDGSNFTLKIRSTKLEDSAMYFCATKPQGGNTGELFFGEGSRLTVL.

J is TRBJ2-7 and V is TRBV20-1; the D gene is possibly TRBD1 (6 bases). Per the germline V gene, CDR1 is DFQATT and CDR2 is SNEGSKA (reference sequence). V gave up 3 bases and J gave up 3 bases, with 9 bases separating them. The CDR3 sequence is 12 residues long. DNA for the CDR3: TGCAGTGCTAGCCCCAGGGGCTACGAGCAGTACTTC. It specifies CSASPRGYEQYF.

This clonotype was detected only a few times. One end of the junction fails to match germline, which may point to a read error. CDR3 bases: TGTGCTAGCAGCACCGGGACCCGTGGGAATGAAAAACTGTTTTTT. It specifies CASSTGTRGNEKLFF. This chain connects TRBV7-7 to TRBJ1-4; the D gene is possibly TRBD1 (5 bases). The CDR3 sequence is 15 residues long. Germline V CDR1 and CDR2: SSHAT, FNYEAQ (reference sequence).

This clonotype was picked up a small number of times. The junction departs from germline at one end; a sequencing error may be responsible. The rearrangement links TRBV29-1 to TRBJ2-1; a weak D match, TRBD1 (6 bases). In germline, CDR1 is SQVTM, CDR2 ANQGSEA. This CDR3 is 14 amino acids long. Here the CDR3 reads CSASQGNVDNEKFF. CDR3 DNA: TGCAGCGCCTCACAGGGAAATGTGGACAATGAGAAGTTCTTC.

V gene TRBV12-3 or TRBV12-4 combines with J gene TRBJ2-3; 8 bases map to TRBD1. The CDR3 runs 15 residues. V dropped 5 bases and J dropped 2; count of bases not matched to a gene: 6. The CDR3: CASSARQGLTDTQYF. The CDR3 DNA is TGTGCCAGCAGTGCCCGACAGGGGCTCACAGATACGCAGTATTTT.

This clonotype was seen ten or more times. CDR3 nucleotides: TGTGCCAGCAGTTCAGAACAGGGTTTTGGCTACACCTTC. It encodes CASSSEQGFGYTF. This sequence joins TRBV12-3 or TRBV12-4 and TRBJ1-2; tentatively, D is TRBD1 (6 bases). The CDR3 loop spans 13 amino acids. The V end was cut by 4 bases, the J end by 7 bases, with 13 bases between.